The 6 T cell receptor beta chains given below trace back to one sample, sequenced in a study of T cell responses to AZD1222 COVID-19 vaccine. Sequencing was performed with immunoSEQ multiplex PCR; in TCRdb, only in-frame clones are kept and a portion is missing. Found here are some 79,000 clones, roughly 80% of them singletons; the top ten hold 45% to 50%. This specimen was peripheral blood, taken 28 days after the second AZD1222 dose. The receptors were gathered from an adult who received the AZD1222 COVID-19 vaccine.

This chain joins TRBV28 and TRBJ1-5; D perhaps matches TRBD1 (5 bases). The V and J ends lost 5 bases and 5 bases respectively, with 10 bases between them. CDR1 MDHEN and CDR2 SYDVKM come from the germline V gene. There are 13 residues in the CDR3. CDR3 sequence reads: CASSPGSHQPQHF. The CDR3 DNA sequence: TGTGCCAGCAGTCCAGGGAGCCATCAGCCCCAGCATTTT.

The chain carries TRBV10-1 and TRBJ1-6, with 7 bases that match TRBD1. This CDR3 is 13 amino acids long. The ends lost 6 bases at V and 13 bases at J; junction bases unmatched: 9. The germline gives CDR1 WNHNN, CDR2 SYGVQD (reference sequence). Here the CDR3 DNA reads TGCGCCAGCAGCGAGACAGGGTTGTCGCCCCTCCACTTT. It translates to CASSETGLSPLHF.

V is TRBV2 and J is TRBJ1-5; D gene uncertain. CDR3 length equals 13 residues. CDR1 SNHLY and CDR2 FYNNEI come from the germline V gene. The germline V and J ends were trimmed by 4 bases and 0 bases, with 4 bases remaining between them. CDR3 sequence: CASSGSSNQPQHF. Written as DNA, the CDR3 is TGTGCCAGCAGTGGGAGTAGCAATCAGCCCCAGCATTTT.

This clone was detected only once. The gene calls are TRBV7-8 and TRBJ2-5; TRBD1 or TRBD2 may be the D gene (5 bases each). Per germline, CDR1 SGHVS and CDR2 FQNEAQ. The CDR3 has 15 residues. V was cut by 3 bases and J by 2 bases, with 13 bases left in between. DNA of the CDR3: TGTGCCAGCAGCTTCGCCCGAGGGGCACAAGAGACCCAGTACTTC. Its protein product is CASSFARGAQETQYF.

The chain couples TRBV6-2 or TRBV6-3 to TRBJ2-3; 9 bases line up with TRBD2. This CDR3 has 17 residues. Germline values: CDR1 MNHEY, CDR2 SVGEGT. After removal of 0 bases from V and 2 bases from J, the junction contained 6 bases not matched to a gene. The CDR3 region is CASSYSTSGIYTDTQYF. For the CDR3, the DNA is TGTGCCAGCAGTTACTCGACTAGCGGCATCTACACAGATACGCAGTATTTT.

This clone was seen only a few times. DNA for the CDR3: TGTGCCAGCAGCTTAGCCTACACAGATACGCAGTATTTT. Translated, it gives CASSLAYTDTQYF. The chain employs TRBV7-3 and TRBJ2-3; D is unclear. Between the trimmed V and J ends, which lost 2 bases and 2 bases, there was a span of 5 bases. CDR1 is SGHTA and CDR2 is FQGTGA in the germline V gene. The CDR3 contains 13 residues. Filled out from reference TRBV7-3 and TRBJ2-3, the complete variable domain reads GAGVSQTPSNKVTEKGKYVELRCDPISGHTALYWYRQSLGQGPEFLIYFQGTGAADDSGLPNDRFFAVRPEGSVSTLKIQRTERGDSAVYLCASSLAYTDTQYFGPGTRLTVL.